Listed below are T cell receptor beta chains from one sample, sequenced in a study of cytomegalovirus exposure and HLA in healthy donors. The data were produced by immunoSEQ multiplex PCR, yet TCRdb's version contains in-frame clones alone and is incomplete. The sample consists of 130,000 to 150,000 clones, about three quarters of them appearing once. Sequencing was performed on PBMCs. The receptor set was obtained from a man aged 40-50 years in good health and CMV-seropositive. CDR3s include the opening cysteine and the closing phenylalanine or tryptophan. D genes are given only for firm matches. Only some rows state a clone size, as once, few, many or a class for expanded clones.

D	V	J	size	DNA	CDR3
.	TRBV28	TRBJ1-5	.	TGTGCCAGCACCGTAACAGGGATAAGTCAGCCCCAGCATTTT	CASTVTGISQPQHF
TRBD1	TRBV30	TRBJ1-2	.	TGTGCCTGGAGCGCCCCTGGACAGGGACGTTACGGCTACACCTTC	CAWSAPGQGRYGYTF
TRBD2	TRBV5-6	TRBJ2-1	.	TGTGCCAGCAGCTTTGCCCCGGGAGGGGACAATGAGCAGTTCTTC	CASSFAPGGDNEQFF
TRBD1	TRBV2	TRBJ1-5	.	TGTGCCAGCAGTCGGGACAGGTCTTTAACTTATAGCAATCAGCCCCAGCATTTT	CASSRDRSLTYSNQPQHF
.	TRBV7-2	TRBJ2-7	.	TGTGCCAGCAGCCTCGTCTATCCTTCCTACGAGCAGTACTTC	CASSLVYPSYEQYF
.	TRBV5-3	TRBJ1-5	.	TGTGCCAGAAGCTTGGAACAGCTGATCATCCCCCAGCATTTT	CARSLEQLIIPQHF
.	TRBV29-1	TRBJ1-1	.	TGCAGCGGGAGATCCGGGACAACCGAGGGTGAAGCTTTCTTT	CSGRSGTTEGEAFF
TRBD1	TRBV28	TRBJ2-3	.	TGTGCCAGCAGTTTAAATACAGGGGGATTAGATACGCAGTATTTT	CASSLNTGGLDTQYF
TRBD1	TRBV6-5	TRBJ1-6	.	TGTGCCAGCAGGGACAGGGCGTATTCACCCCTCCACTTT	CASRDRAYSPLHF
.	TRBV28	TRBJ1-3	once	TGTGCCAGCAATAAACTTACAGGTCTACCCTCTGGAAACACCATATATTTT	CASNKLTGLPSGNTIYF
.	TRBV11-3	TRBJ1-5	.	TGTGCCAGCAGCTTAGGGCGGAATCAGCCCCAGCATTTT	CASSLGRNQPQHF
TRBD1	TRBV30	TRBJ1-6	.	TGTGCCTGGAGTGTCTGGGACAGGGGAAATTCACCCCTCCACTTT	CAWSVWDRGNSPLHF
TRBD1	TRBV7-9	TRBJ1-2	.	TGTGCCAGCAGCTTAGCAGGGGGACAGGGTGGCTACACCTTC	CASSLAGGQGGYTF
.	TRBV2	TRBJ2-7	.	TGTGCCAGCAGTGAACAGGGATACGAGCAGTACTTC	CASSEQGYEQYF
.	TRBV30	TRBJ2-7	few	TGTGCCTGGATCCCCAGGGTATCCTACGAGCAGTACTTC	CAWIPRVSYEQYF
.	TRBV7-6	TRBJ2-2	.	TGTGCCAGCAGCCCGGACCCGGACAGAAACACCGGGGAGCTGTTTTTT	CASSPDPDRNTGELFF
.	TRBV7-9	TRBJ2-7	once	TGTGCCAGCAGCTTGTTCAACTCCGAGCAGTACTTC	CASSLFNSEQYF
.	TRBV30	TRBJ1-2	.	TGTGCCTGGGCTAGGGAGCTTCTACAACTTTCAAACTATGGCTACACCTTC	CAWARELLQLSNYGYTF
TRBD1	TRBV5-1	TRBJ1-2	once	TGCGCCAGCAACACAGGGGGCTCTAACTATGGCTACACCTTC	CASNTGGSNYGYTF
TRBD2	TRBV7-8	TRBJ2-5	.	TGTGCCAGCAGCTTAGCTAGACTAGCGGGAGGGGGGCGGCAGGAAGAGACCCAGTACTTC	CASSLARLAGGGRQEETQYF
.	TRBV18	TRBJ2-1	.	TGTGCCAGCTCACAAGACTCGCTCCTTGAGCAGTTCTTC	CASSQDSLLEQFF
.	TRBV7-2	TRBJ2-5	.	TGTGCCAGCAGCTTAGGCGGGGCGATAGAGACCCAGTACTTC	CASSLGGAIETQYF
TRBD2	TRBV6-5	TRBJ2-7	.	TGTGCCAGCCGGGGGGGTGGGAGATACTACGAGCAGTACTTC	CASRGGGRYYEQYF
TRBD2	TRBV5-8	TRBJ2-7	.	TGTGCCAGCAGCTTCGCGGGACTAACAAACGCGGGGTACGAGCAGTACTTC	CASSFAGLTNAGYEQYF
TRBD2	TRBV7-2	TRBJ2-3	.	TGTGCCAGCAGCTCCTGGACTAGCTCCAACACAGATACGCAGTATTTT	CASSSWTSSNTDTQYF
.	TRBV4-1	TRBJ2-5	.	TGCGCCAGCAGCTATCCCGCGGGTGAGAAGGAGACCCAGTACTTC	CASSYPAGEKETQYF
TRBD1	TRBV4-3	TRBJ2-7	.	TGCGCCAGCAGCCAAGATGAAGGGACAGGGTCCTACGAGCAGTACTTC	CASSQDEGTGSYEQYF
.	TRBV14	TRBJ1-3	.	TGTGCCAGCAGCCTTGATCAGGGCTCTGGAAACACCATATATTTT	CASSLDQGSGNTIYF
.	TRBV6-1	TRBJ1-3	.	TGTGCCAGCAGCACCTCAGGGGCTGGAAACACCATATATTTT	CASSTSGAGNTIYF
.	TRBV7-6	TRBJ2-5	once	TGTGCCAGCAGCTTAGTTAAGGCGGGAGAGACCCAGTACTTC	CASSLVKAGETQYF
.	TRBV30	TRBJ2-1	.	TGTGCCTGGTGCCGGGAGTGGAATGAGCAGTTCTTC	CAWCREWNEQFF
TRBD1	TRBV29-1	TRBJ1-1	.	TGCAGCGGGTCCCCGCGCCGGGACAGGGGTGAAGCTTTCTTT	CSGSPRRDRGEAFF
.	TRBV28	TRBJ2-1	.	TGTGCCAGCAAACAGGATTTAGCCTACAATGAGCAGTTCTTC	CASKQDLAYNEQFF
TRBD1	TRBV18	TRBJ1-5	.	TGTGCCAGCTCACCGGACAGGGTCTTTGGAGGCCCCCAGCATTTT	CASSPDRVFGGPQHF
TRBD2	TRBV9	TRBJ2-5	.	TGTGCCAGCAGCGTAGCGCCCCAACTAGCGGGAGAGGTGGAGACCCAGTACTTC	CASSVAPQLAGEVETQYF
.	TRBV27	TRBJ2-1	.	TGTGCCAGCAGTTTCGTCAATGAGCAGTTCTTC	CASSFVNEQFF
TRBD1	TRBV5-6	TRBJ2-5	.	TGTGCCAGCAGCTTGTATGGGACAGAGAAGGAGACCCAGTACTTC	CASSLYGTEKETQYF
.	TRBV28	TRBJ1-2	.	TGTGCCAGCCGTTCCGGGGGAGACTTTGCTAACTATGGCTACACCTTC	CASRSGGDFANYGYTF
.	TRBV28	TRBJ2-2	.	TGTGCCAGCACTAGGCTTATCACCGGGGAGCTGTTTTTT	CASTRLITGELFF
.	TRBV18	TRBJ2-7	.	TGTGCCAGCTCACCTGGGACTGAACGATACGAGCAGTACTTC	CASSPGTERYEQYF
.	TRBV7-8	TRBJ1-2	.	TGTGCCAGCAGCTTAGTCCGGGAAGGTGGCTACACCTTC	CASSLVREGGYTF
.	TRBV7-2	TRBJ2-2	.	TGTGCCAGCAAGGGAGGAGGGAGCACCGGGGAGCTGTTTTTT	CASKGGGSTGELFF
TRBD1	TRBV2	TRBJ2-5	.	TGTGCCAGCAAGGGTTACGGACAGGGTACGACTGTGTGGGAGACCCAGTACTTC	CASKGYGQGTTVWETQYF
.	TRBV7-6	TRBJ2-3	.	TGTGCCAGCACCCTCCAAGGACAAGCGCAAGATACGCAGTATTTT	CASTLQGQAQDTQYF
.	TRBV28	TRBJ2-7	.	TGTGCCAGCAGTTTTAAGACGGGTGTAGGGAGCTCCTACGAGCAGTACTTC	CASSFKTGVGSSYEQYF
.	TRBV11-1	TRBJ2-6	few	TGTGCCAGCAGCGCGGGACAGCGCCTGTCTGGGGCCAACGTCCTGACTTTC	CASSAGQRLSGANVLTF
.	TRBV7-2	TRBJ2-7	.	TGTGCCAGCAGCTCGACAGGCTCCGAGCAGTACTTC	CASSSTGSEQYF
.	TRBV5-1	TRBJ1-4	.	TGCGCCAGCAGCTTGGTTGGGGGCCCTAATGAAAAACTGTTTTTT	CASSLVGGPNEKLFF
TRBD1	TRBV29-1	TRBJ2-1	.	TGCAGCGTTGTTAAGGGGGCTCTAACCTTCGGTGAGCAGTTCTTC	CSVVKGALTFGEQFF
.	TRBV7-8	TRBJ2-1	.	TGTGCCAGCAGCTTAGTAATAGCGCTGGAGAAGTTCTTC	CASSLVIALEKFF
.	TRBV5-1	TRBJ2-7	.	TGCGCCAGCAGCTTGGTGTCAGGGAAAACCTACGAGCAGTACTTC	CASSLVSGKTYEQYF
TRBD1	TRBV10-2	TRBJ1-1	.	TGCGCCAGCACGGGACAGGGGACCCCGACTGAAGCTTTCTTT	CASTGQGTPTEAFF
.	TRBV10-1	TRBJ1-6	once	TGCGCCAGCAGAGGGGCCCTTAGGGATTCACCCCTCCACTTT	CASRGALRDSPLHF
.	TRBV19	TRBJ1-5	few	TGTGCCAGTAGTATACAGGATAGCAATCAGCCCCAGCATTTT	CASSIQDSNQPQHF
TRBD1	TRBV19	TRBJ1-2	.	TGTGCCAGTAGTCCACGACAGGGACAGAATGGCTACACCTTC	CASSPRQGQNGYTF
.	TRBV19	TRBJ2-6	.	TGTGCCAGTACCCCTCAAAAATACAGGGTGTGGGGATCTGGGGCCAACGTCCTGACTTTC	CASTPQKYRVWGSGANVLTF
TRBD1	TRBV5-4	TRBJ1-2	once	TGTGCCAGCAGCTGGCAAATGGGACAGAGTCTTTCAAACTATGGCTACACCTTC	CASSWQMGQSLSNYGYTF
.	TRBV6-5	TRBJ2-5	.	TGTGCCAGCAGGCGGAACCAAGAGACCCAGTACTTC	CASRRNQETQYF
.	TRBV7-2	TRBJ1-5	.	TGTGCCAGCAGCTCCAGCGAGGGTCAGCCCCAGCATTTT	CASSSSEGQPQHF
TRBD1	TRBV30	TRBJ1-2	.	TGTGCCTGTCGAACGATACAGGGGAACTATGGCTACACCTTC	CACRTIQGNYGYTF